This T cell receptor beta chain was profiled in a study of human T cells and chemical hapten exposure. Across the whole study: After 6 days, upper back 0.01% DPC patch tests were scored.

Time point defined: patch test 2, 6 weeks after DPC sensitization. Indicated treatment: therapeutic diphenylcyclopropenone sensitization with weekly scalp DPC. This clonotype was counted between two and nine times. Trimming removed 7 bases at V and 4 bases at J, with 16 bases between. The CDR3 is made up of 14 amino acids. The germline V gene has CDR1 MNHEY and CDR2 SVGEGT. Individual cDNA molecules in this library carried unique molecular identifiers. MiXCR was run by TCRdb on the RACE reads, yielding one entry per CDR3 protein. The table has about 81,000 distinct CDR3 sequences, roughly a tenth seen once.

The gene calls are TRBV6-2 or TRBV6-3 and TRBJ1-1; a weak D match, TRBD1 (5 bases). The specimen was whole blood, collected in connection with sensitization to the hapten diphenylcyclopropenone (DPC). The clonotype was recovered from a young woman with alopecia areata. Some clones in this sample may be carry-over from other donors' samples. The CDR3 is CASIRQQGSTEAFF. The DNA for the CDR3 is TGTGCCAGCATTCGACAGCAAGGAAGCACTGAAGCTTTCTTT.